This T cell receptor (beta chain) was found in a study of regulatory T cells in long-lasting Graves disease. Notes on the study in general: Persistent patients had a count of shared public clonotypes (around 2,700) that exceeded that of new patients (966). Compared with new cases, persistent Graves' patients showed reduced TCR diversity. Persistent disease preferred TRBV28, TRBJ1-2 and TRBJ2-5.

The time point here: persistent/refractory GD, antithyroid drugs over 5 years with positive TRAb. The TCR library was made from RNA extracted from PBMCs. The guidelines of the American Thyroid Association were the basis for diagnosing Graves' disease. This clonotype was recorded many times. Its antigen is unknown. The ends were cut back, 0 bases at V and 2 bases at J, with 11 bases in the middle. The germline V gene has CDR1 DFQATT and CDR2 SNEGSKA (reference sequence). The CDR3 is 14 residues long. Sequencing libraries for TCR beta were prepared with iRepertoire HTBI primers and Arm-PCR of CDR3 regions. MiXCR, run by TCRdb on the multiplex PCR reads, gives a single entry per CDR3 protein. The sample contains around 510,000 distinct CDR3 sequences, around 20% of which appear only once.

The receptor was derived from a female donor with Graves disease. The sample here was peripheral blood mononuclear cells (PBMCs), taken when the disease was refractory, from a patient treated with antithyroid drugs. V and J are TRBV20-1 and TRBJ2-7, with D possibly TRBD1 on 6 matching bases. CDR3 residues: CSARDVTGTYEQYF. CDR3 DNA: TGCAGTGCTAGAGATGTTACAGGGACCTACGAGCAGTACTTC.